Included here is one T cell receptor beta chain sequence, with context. The data stem from a study of shared clonotypes between healthy human individuals. The donors were all Caucasian adults (living in Nashville, Tennessee). The run depth of the assay was deep. Sequenced by immunoSEQ multiplex PCR; TCRdb stores in-frame clones only, minus some. The sample has about 1.5 million clones, 95% to 99% seen once. Germline V gives CDR1 SGHNT, CDR2 YYREEE (reference sequence). The CDR3 extends over 15 amino acids. The ends were cut back, 4 bases at V and 5 bases at J, with 15 bases in the middle. The chain couples TRBV5-4 to TRBJ1-4; D gene uncertain. The receptor's source is a man aged 25 to 45 in good health. What was sequenced was naive CD4+ T cells sorted from blood. Subset described: CD45RA+ positively selected. In DNA form, the CDR3 reads TGTGCCAGCAGCCTGGCGGAGAGTGGGAATGAAAAACTGTTTTTT. Protein: CASSLAESGNEKLFF.